This T cell receptor (beta chain) was sequenced for a study of blood T cell repertoires in COVID-19. About the research overall: Researchers got acute and convalescent COVID-19 samples from the United States, Italy and Spain. The cDNA or gDNA used as material had been derived from T cells, B-cell-depleted T cells, or PBMCs.

This CDR3 has 15 amino acids. The trim removed 5 bases at V and 6 bases at J, leaving 9 bases unmatched. The V gene's germline CDR1 is MNHEY and CDR2 SMNVEV (reference sequence). This clone has more than one count but fewer than ten. The authors' processing: By means of reference gene primer amplification, nucleated cell counts were estimated. Profiling relied on immunoSEQ multiplex PCR, and the TCRdb table lists in-frame clones only, not all of them. V, J and clone size derive from that table, while D and trimming were established from the DNA sequence. The sample comprises under 300,000 clones, roughly 83% of which are singletons, and approximately 13% rests with the top ten.

The chain recombines TRBV27 with TRBJ2-7; 11 bases align to TRBD1. Sequencing input: peripheral blood. This sequence was found in a man older than 75 with acute or convalescent COVID-19. The DNA of the CDR3 is TGTGCCAGCAGTAGGCGGACAGGGGGCCTCTCCGAGCAGTACTTC. Translated: CASSRRTGGLSEQYF.